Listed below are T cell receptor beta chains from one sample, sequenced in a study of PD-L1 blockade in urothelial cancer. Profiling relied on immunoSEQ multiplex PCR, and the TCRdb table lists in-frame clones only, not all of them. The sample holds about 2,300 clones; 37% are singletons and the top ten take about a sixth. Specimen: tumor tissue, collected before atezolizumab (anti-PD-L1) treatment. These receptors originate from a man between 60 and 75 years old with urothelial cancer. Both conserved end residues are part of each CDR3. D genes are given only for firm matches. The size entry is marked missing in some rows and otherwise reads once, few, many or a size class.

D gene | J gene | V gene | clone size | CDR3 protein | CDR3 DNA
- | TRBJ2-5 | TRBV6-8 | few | CASRGHMGETQYF | TGTGCCAGCAGGGGACACATGGGGGAGACCCAGTACTTC
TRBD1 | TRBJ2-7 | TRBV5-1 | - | CASSLLDRETYEQYF | TGCGCCAGCAGCTTATTGGACAGGGAAACCTACGAGCAGTACTTC
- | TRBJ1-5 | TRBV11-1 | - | CASSSDRGNQPQHF | TGTGCCAGCAGCAGCGACCGGGGGAATCAGCCCCAGCATTTT
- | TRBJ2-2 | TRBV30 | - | CAWSVVGGELFF | TGTGCCTGGAGTGTTGTGGGCGGGGAGCTGTTTTTT
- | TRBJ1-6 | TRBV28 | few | CASSAQGSPLHF | TGTGCCAGCAGTGCACAGGGTTCACCCCTCCACTTT
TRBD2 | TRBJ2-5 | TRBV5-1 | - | CTSSLGGLAGRETQYF | TGCACCAGCAGCTTGGGAGGACTAGCGGGACGGGAGACCCAGTACTTC
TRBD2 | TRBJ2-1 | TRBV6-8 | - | CASSPLVSGGLNEQFF | TGTGCCAGCAGCCCCCTAGTTAGCGGGGGCCTTAATGAGCAGTTCTTC
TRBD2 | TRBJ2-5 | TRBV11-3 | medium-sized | CASSPLSGGETQYF | TGTGCCAGCAGCCCTTTAAGCGGGGGAGAGACCCAGTACTTC
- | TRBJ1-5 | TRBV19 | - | CASSSTFLQPQHF | TGTGCCAGTAGTTCGACTTTTCTTCAGCCCCAGCATTTT
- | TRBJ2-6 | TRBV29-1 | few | CSVVGLGITGANVLTF | TGCAGCGTTGTAGGTTTAGGGATAACTGGGGCCAACGTCCTGACTTTC
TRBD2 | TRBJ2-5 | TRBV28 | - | CASSLWTSGRAGEETQYF | TGTGCCAGCAGTCTATGGACTAGCGGGAGGGCAGGGGAAGAGACCCAGTACTTC